The subject of this entry is one T cell receptor (beta chain). V gave up 4 bases and J gave up 8 bases, with 14 bases separating them. This CDR3 spans 13 amino acids. Germline V CDR1 and CDR2: MNHEY, SVGAGI. The data were taken from a study of blood T cell repertoires in COVID-19. Overall study: Nucleic acid was either cDNA or gDNA, and it came from T cells, B-cell-depleted T cells, or PBMCs.

This table comes from immunoSEQ multiplex PCR, and its TCRdb copy is limited to in-frame clones, with some not included. The data contain 250,000 to 300,000 clones, over 75% of them seen just once; the ten biggest clones take up 11%. This clonotype was sampled from a woman in her seventies with acute or convalescent COVID-19. The sequenced material came from peripheral blood. V is TRBV6-5 and J is TRBJ1-2, with D possibly TRBD1 on 5 matching bases. CDR3 DNA sequence: TGTGCCAGCAGTTGGACGGCGGGGCGAGGCTACACCTTC. Protein product: CASSWTAGRGYTF.